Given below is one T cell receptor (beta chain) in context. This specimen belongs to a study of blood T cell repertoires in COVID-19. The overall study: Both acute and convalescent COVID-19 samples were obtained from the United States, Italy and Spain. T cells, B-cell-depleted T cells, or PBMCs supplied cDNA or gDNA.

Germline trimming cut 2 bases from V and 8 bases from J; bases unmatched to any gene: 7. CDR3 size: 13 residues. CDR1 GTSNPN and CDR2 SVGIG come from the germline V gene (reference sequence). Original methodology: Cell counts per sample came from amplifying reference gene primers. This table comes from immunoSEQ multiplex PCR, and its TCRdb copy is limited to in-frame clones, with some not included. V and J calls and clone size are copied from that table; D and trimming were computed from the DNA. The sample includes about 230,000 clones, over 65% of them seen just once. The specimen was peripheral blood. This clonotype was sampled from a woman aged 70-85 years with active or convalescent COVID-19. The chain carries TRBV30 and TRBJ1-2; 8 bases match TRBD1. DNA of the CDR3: TGTGCCTGGAGTCCGACAGGGGAGGAGGGCTACACCTTC. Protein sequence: CAWSPTGEEGYTF.